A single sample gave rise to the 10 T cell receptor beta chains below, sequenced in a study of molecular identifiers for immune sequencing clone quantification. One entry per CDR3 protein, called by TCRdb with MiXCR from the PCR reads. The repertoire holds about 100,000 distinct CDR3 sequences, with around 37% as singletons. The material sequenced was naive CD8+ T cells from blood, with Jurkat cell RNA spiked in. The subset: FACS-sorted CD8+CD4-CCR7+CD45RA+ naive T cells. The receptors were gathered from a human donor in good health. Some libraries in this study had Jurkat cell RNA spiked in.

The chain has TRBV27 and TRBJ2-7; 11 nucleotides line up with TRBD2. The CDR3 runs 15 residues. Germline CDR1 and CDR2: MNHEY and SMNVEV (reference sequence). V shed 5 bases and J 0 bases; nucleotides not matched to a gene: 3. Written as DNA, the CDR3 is TGTGCCAGCAGTGGGACTAGCGGTCCCTCCTACGAGCAGTACTTC. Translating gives CASSGTSGPSYEQYF.

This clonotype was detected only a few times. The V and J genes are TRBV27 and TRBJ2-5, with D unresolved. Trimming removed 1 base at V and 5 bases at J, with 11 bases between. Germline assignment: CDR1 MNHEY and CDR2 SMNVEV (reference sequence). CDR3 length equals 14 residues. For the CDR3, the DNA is TGTGCCAGCAGTTTATACCCGGTCGGGGAGACCCAGTACTTC. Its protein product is CASSLYPVGETQYF.

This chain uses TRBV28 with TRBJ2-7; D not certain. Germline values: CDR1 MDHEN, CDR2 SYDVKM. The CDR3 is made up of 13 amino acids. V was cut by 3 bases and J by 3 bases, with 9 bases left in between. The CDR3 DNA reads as TGTGCCAGCAGTTTGGTTTCGATCTACGAGCAGTACTTC. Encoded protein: CASSLVSIYEQYF.

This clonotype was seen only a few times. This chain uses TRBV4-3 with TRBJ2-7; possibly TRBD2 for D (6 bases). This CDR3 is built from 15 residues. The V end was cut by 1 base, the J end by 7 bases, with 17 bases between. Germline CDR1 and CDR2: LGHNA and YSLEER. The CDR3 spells CASSQVSSAAVEQYF. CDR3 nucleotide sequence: TGCGCCAGCAGCCAAGTTTCTAGCGCCGCTGTGGAGCAGTACTTC.

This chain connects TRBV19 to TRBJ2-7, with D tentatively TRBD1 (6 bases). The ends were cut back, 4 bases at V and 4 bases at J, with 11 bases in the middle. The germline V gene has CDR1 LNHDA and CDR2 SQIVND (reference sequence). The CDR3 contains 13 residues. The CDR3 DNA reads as TGTGCCAGTAGTACAGGGGTGGAATACGAGCAGTACTTC. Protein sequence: CASSTGVEYEQYF.

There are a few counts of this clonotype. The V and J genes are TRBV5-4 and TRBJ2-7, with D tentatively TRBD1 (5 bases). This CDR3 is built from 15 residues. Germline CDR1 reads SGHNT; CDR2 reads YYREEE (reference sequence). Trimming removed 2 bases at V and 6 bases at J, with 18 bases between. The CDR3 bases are TGTGCCAGCAGCTTCAGGGTCTGGTTTATCGTCGAGCAGTACTTC. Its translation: CASSFRVWFIVEQYF. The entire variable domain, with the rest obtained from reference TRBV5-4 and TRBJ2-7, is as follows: ETGVTQSPTHLIKTRGQQVTLRCSSQSGHNTVSWYQQALGQGPQFIFQYYREEENGRGNFPPRFSGLQFPNYSSELNVNALELDDSALYLCASSFRVWFIVEQYFGPGTRLTVT.

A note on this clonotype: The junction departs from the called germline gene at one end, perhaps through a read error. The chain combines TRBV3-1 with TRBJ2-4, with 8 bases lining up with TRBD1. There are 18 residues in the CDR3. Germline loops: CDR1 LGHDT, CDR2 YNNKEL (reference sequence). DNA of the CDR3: TGTGCCAGCAGCGAAGACAGGGGAAGGTCGATAGCCAAAAACATTCAGTACTTC. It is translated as CASSEDRGRSIAKNIQYF.

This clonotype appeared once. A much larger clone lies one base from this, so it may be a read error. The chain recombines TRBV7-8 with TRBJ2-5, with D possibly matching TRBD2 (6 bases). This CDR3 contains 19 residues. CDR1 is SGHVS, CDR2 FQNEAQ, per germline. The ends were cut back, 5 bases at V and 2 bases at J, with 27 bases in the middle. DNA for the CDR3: TGTGCCAGCAGCCCCCGGGTCGCTTCCTCCGGCGGGGCGCAAGAGACCCAGTACTTC. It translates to CASSPRVASSGGAQETQYF.

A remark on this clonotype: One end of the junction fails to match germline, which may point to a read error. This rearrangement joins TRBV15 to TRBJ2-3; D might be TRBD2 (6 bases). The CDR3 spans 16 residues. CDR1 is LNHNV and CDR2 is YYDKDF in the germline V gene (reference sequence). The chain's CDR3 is CATSRDYRDLEDTQYF. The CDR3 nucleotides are TGCGCCACCAGCAGAGACTACCGGGACTTGGAAGATACGCAGTATTTT.

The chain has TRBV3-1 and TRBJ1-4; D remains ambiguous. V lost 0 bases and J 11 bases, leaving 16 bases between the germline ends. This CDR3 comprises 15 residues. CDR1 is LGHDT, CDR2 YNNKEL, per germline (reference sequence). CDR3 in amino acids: CASSQDLIEGGKLFF. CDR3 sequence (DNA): TGTGCCAGCAGCCAAGACCTGATAGAGGGTGGGAAACTGTTTTTT.